These 27 T cell receptor beta chains came from one sample sequenced in a study of blood T cell dynamics during melanoma immunotherapy. Profiling relied on immunoSEQ multiplex PCR, and the TCRdb table lists in-frame clones only, not all of them. This sample has roughly 13,000 clones; approximately 86% occur once, and the top ten carry approximately 4.4%. Time point meaning: pre-treatment baseline. Sample: blood, taken from a patient treated with checkpoint blockade. The receptors originated from a human donor with melanoma.

This chain uses TRBV7-2 with TRBJ2-7; D uncertain. The V and J ends lost 5 bases and 5 bases respectively, with 10 bases between them. This CDR3 has 12 amino acids. CDR1 SGHTA and CDR2 FQGNSA come from the germline V gene. CDR3 residues: CASSPGRNEQYF. The CDR3 nucleotides read TGTGCCAGCAGCCCCGGGCGGAACGAGCAGTACTTC.

The chain is built from TRBV4-1 and TRBJ2-7; 8 nucleotides agree with TRBD1. The CDR3 length is 14 residues. The germline gives CDR1 MGHRA, CDR2 YSYEKL. V shed 1 base and J 5 bases; nucleotides not matched to a gene: 4. CDR3 bases: TGCGCCAGCAGCCAAGGACAGGGGATGAACGAGCAGTACTTC. Its protein product is CASSQGQGMNEQYF.

The V gene is TRBV19, the J gene TRBJ1-1, with D possibly TRBD1 on 5 matching bases. V lost 5 bases, J lost 1 base, and 14 bases lay in between. CDR1 LNHDA and CDR2 SQIVND come from the germline V gene (reference sequence). This CDR3 is 15 amino acids long. The CDR3 DNA sequence: TGTGCCAGTAGTTCCTCGAGCGGGGGGAACACTGAAGCTTTCTTT. It specifies CASSSSSGGNTEAFF.

The table lists this clone with a few counts. The chain has TRBV5-1 and TRBJ2-7; D gene uncertain. V lost 4 bases and J lost 2, with 16 bases in between. CDR1 is SGHRS, CDR2 YFSETQ, per germline. The CDR3 spans 15 residues. The CDR3 is CASSPTPDDPYEQYF. In DNA, the CDR3 is TGCGCCAGCAGCCCTACCCCCGATGACCCCTACGAGCAGTACTTC.

The V and J genes are TRBV7-2 and TRBJ1-1; 8 bases fit TRBD1. The germline V gene has CDR1 SGHTA and CDR2 FQGNSA. Germline trimming cut 1 base from V and 5 bases from J; bases unmatched to any gene: 12. The CDR3 consists of 17 residues. The CDR3 sequence is CASSLVPPKQGGTEAFF. CDR3 sequence (DNA): TGTGCCAGCAGCTTAGTCCCCCCTAAACAGGGGGGAACTGAAGCTTTCTTT.

J is TRBJ2-5 and V is TRBV10-2; D is unclear. Germline V gene lookup returns CDR1 WSHSY and CDR2 SAAADI. CDR3 length: 12 amino acids. The V and J ends lost 5 bases and 4 bases respectively, with 8 bases between them. The CDR3 spells CASSIRVETQYF. CDR3 nucleotides: TGCGCCAGCAGTATCCGGGTAGAGACCCAGTACTTC.

The chain uses TRBV5-6 and TRBJ2-5, with 8 bases matching TRBD2. The CDR3 runs to 17 residues. CDR1 SGHDT and CDR2 YYEEEE come from the germline V gene. V gave up 0 bases and J gave up 2 bases; unmatched junction bases: 9. CDR3 protein: CASSLGPAGARQETQYF. CDR3 DNA sequence: TGTGCCAGCAGCTTGGGGCCAGCGGGGGCGAGACAAGAGACCCAGTACTTC.

V gene TRBV21-1 combines with J gene TRBJ1-2; the table's D call of TRBD1 was not tested on the DNA. TRBV21-1 is noted as a pseudogene. The CDR3 covers 15 residues. This chain's CDR3 is CASSDRRDTAYGYTF. CDR3 nucleotide sequence: TGTGCCAGCAGCGACCGCCGGGACACGGCCTATGGCTACACCTTC.

CDR3 nucleotides: TGTGCTAGTGGTCCAAGACAGGGGGCGAACACTGAAGCTTTCTTT. Its protein product is CASGPRQGANTEAFF. The chain carries TRBV12-5 and TRBJ1-1; TRBD1 matches at 10 bases. Germline lookup yields CDR1 LGHNT and CDR2 FRNRAP. Unmatched junction bases numbered 4, after V lost 5 bases and J lost 1 base. The CDR3 is 15 amino acids.

The rearrangement links TRBV19 to TRBJ2-5; D unresolved. Germline V gene lookup returns CDR1 LNHDA and CDR2 SQIVND (reference sequence). Trimming left V 4 bases short and J 0 bases short, with 6 bases between. The CDR3 covers 13 residues. This CDR3 reads CASSTRYQETQYF. The CDR3 coding sequence is TGTGCCAGTAGTACCAGGTACCAAGAGACCCAGTACTTC.

The J gene is TRBJ2-6, the V gene TRBV7-3, with 7 positions matching TRBD1. Germline CDR1 SGHTA, CDR2 FQGTGA. This CDR3 is built from 18 residues. V trimming: 5 bases; J trimming: 2 bases; junction bases outside the gene matches: 12. The CDR3 here is CASSPRGRQGAGANVLTF. DNA for the CDR3: TGTGCCAGCAGCCCTCGGGGAAGACAGGGAGCTGGGGCCAACGTCCTGACTTTC.

This clone was detected once. The chain combines TRBV5-1 with TRBJ2-7; 7 positions agree with TRBD2. The CDR3 length is 15 residues. V shed 4 bases and J 1 base; nucleotides not matched to a gene: 8. The germline gives CDR1 SGHRS, CDR2 YFSETQ. The CDR3 DNA follows: TGCGCCAGCAGCCCGGGAGCGGGGTATTCCTACGAGCAGTACTTC. Protein product: CASSPGAGYSYEQYF.

This clone has only one observation. This chain joins TRBV19 and TRBJ1-2; a weak D match, TRBD1 (6 bases). The CDR3 covers 14 residues. The V gene's germline CDR1 is LNHDA and CDR2 SQIVND (reference sequence). The germline V and J ends were trimmed by 5 bases and 7 bases, with 17 bases remaining between them. The CDR3 region is CASSPGQTTGGYTF. The CDR3 nucleotides read TGTGCCAGTAGTCCAGGACAGACAACCGGTGGCTACACCTTC.

The chain couples TRBV30 to TRBJ1-6, with 7 bases identical to TRBD1. Germline-derived CDR1 and CDR2 are GTSNPN and SVGIG (reference sequence). This CDR3 spans 14 amino acids. J was trimmed by 4 bases and V by 1 base; bases with no gene match: 1. CDR3 protein: CAWSGGQYNSPLHF. Written as DNA, the CDR3 is TGTGCCTGGAGTGGGGGACAGTATAATTCACCCCTCCACTTT.

The gene calls are TRBV11-3 and TRBJ2-2, with 7 bases identical to TRBD2. Germline trimming cut 5 bases from V and 6 bases from J; bases unmatched to any gene: 3. This CDR3 has 13 amino acids. Looked up from germline, CDR1 is SGHNT and CDR2 is YENEEA. The CDR3 is CASSQRDPGELFF. In DNA, the CDR3 is TGTGCCAGCAGCCAGCGGGATCCCGGGGAGCTGTTTTTT.

This rearrangement joins TRBV5-5 to TRBJ2-1; the match to TRBD1 covers 8 bases. The CDR3 runs to 15 residues. CDR1 is SGHKS and CDR2 is YYEKEE in the germline V gene (reference sequence). J gave up 9 bases and V 4 bases, and 12 bases lay outside the gene matches. The CDR3 is CASSPEQGGSSEQFF. The CDR3 region has the DNA TGTGCCAGCAGCCCGGAACAGGGGGGTTCGTCTGAGCAGTTCTTC. The variable domain in full, completed from reference TRBV5-5 and TRBJ2-1, reads DAGVTQSPTHLIKTRGQQVTLRCSPISGHKSVSWYQQVLGQGPQFIFQYYEKEERGRGNFPDRFSARQFPNYSSELNVNALLLGDSALYLCASSPEQGGSSEQFFGPGTRLTVL.

The chain recombines TRBV5-5 with TRBJ1-2, with 7 nucleotides matching TRBD1. With V trimmed by 2 bases and J by 3 bases, 1 base remained unmatched. Germline CDR1 reads SGHKS; CDR2 reads YYEKEE (reference sequence). This CDR3 comprises 13 residues. The CDR3 protein is CASSLGGDYGYTF. CDR3 nucleotides: TGTGCCAGCAGCTTAGGGGGCGACTATGGCTACACCTTC.

The J gene is TRBJ2-7, the V gene TRBV5-1; D uncertain. The germline CDR1 and CDR2 sequences are SGHRS and YFSETQ. The CDR3 sequence is 12 residues long. Trimming took 0 bases from V and 5 from J, leaving 6 bases between them. The CDR3 bases are TGCGCCAGCAGCTTGGCCCCCCACGAGCAGTACTTC. It specifies CASSLAPHEQYF.

The chain is built from TRBV27 and TRBJ1-1, with no clear D. Between the trimmed V and J ends, which lost 3 bases and 0 bases, there was a span of 11 bases. CDR1 is MNHEY, CDR2 SMNVEV, per germline (reference sequence). CDR3 length: 15 residues. The CDR3 DNA reads TGTGCCAGCAGTTTCGGGGTGACGGTGAACACTGAAGCTTTCTTT. Amino acid sequence: CASSFGVTVNTEAFF.

This chain uses TRBV14 with TRBJ2-3, with 10 bases identical to TRBD2. The trim removed 3 bases at V and 10 bases at J, leaving 13 bases unmatched. The CDR3 has 16 amino acids. Germline CDR1 is SGHDN and CDR2 is FVKESK. CDR3 region: CASSHSTLAGEAAQYF. The CDR3 nucleotides read TGTGCCAGCAGCCACTCAACCCTAGCGGGAGAAGCTGCGCAGTATTTT. The full variable domain, its missing parts supplied by reference TRBV14 and TRBJ2-3, is EAGVTQFPSHSVIEKGQTVTLRCDPISGHDNLYWYRRVMGKEIKFLLHFVKESKQDESGMPNNRFLAERTGGTYSTLKVQPAELEDSGVYFCASSHSTLAGEAAQYFGPGTRLTVL.

V and J are TRBV5-6 and TRBJ1-2; TRBD1 matches at 10 bases. Trimming took 4 bases from V and 1 from J; bases not matched to a gene: 4. The CDR3 contains 15 residues. Germline values: CDR1 SGHDT, CDR2 YYEEEE. The CDR3 here is CASSPRTGGNYGYTF. CDR3 coding DNA: TGTGCCAGCAGCCCACGGACAGGGGGTAACTATGGCTACACCTTC.

The chain employs TRBV11-2 and TRBJ2-4, with 9 nucleotides matching TRBD1. Unmatched junction bases numbered 6, after V lost 4 bases and J lost 5 bases. The CDR3 totals 15 residues. In germline, CDR1 is SGHAT, CDR2 FQNNGV. CDR3 amino acids: CASSSLRDRENIQYF. CDR3 in DNA: TGTGCCAGCAGCTCCCTCCGGGACAGGGAAAACATTCAGTACTTC. The full variable domain, rest sourced from reference TRBV11-2 and TRBJ2-4, is EAGVAQSPRYKIIEKRQSVAFWCNPISGHATLYWYQQILGQGPKLLIQFQNNGVVDDSQLPKDRFSAERLKGVDSTLKIQPAKLEDSAVYLCASSSLRDRENIQYFGAGTRLSVL.

This chain uses TRBV7-9 with TRBJ2-1; D possibly corresponds to TRBD2 (5 bases). Germline CDR1 SEHNR, CDR2 FQNEAQ (reference sequence). V lost 3 bases to trimming and J lost 3 bases, with 12 bases between them. The CDR3 spans 15 residues. The CDR3 sequence is CASSLQDSHYNEQFF. For the CDR3, the DNA is TGTGCCAGCAGCTTGCAGGACTCTCACTACAATGAGCAGTTCTTC. The full variable domain, rest sourced from reference TRBV7-9 and TRBJ2-1, is DTGVSQNPRHKITKRGQNVTFRCDPISEHNRLYWYRQTLGQGPEFLTYFQNEAQLEKSRLLSDRFSAERPKGSFSTLEIQRTEQGDSAMYLCASSLQDSHYNEQFFGPGTRLTVL.

The chain joins TRBV18 to TRBJ2-1, with 7 bases matching TRBD2. This CDR3 has 13 residues. The germline V gene has CDR1 KGHSH and CDR2 LQKENI. V lost 6 bases to trimming and J lost 6 bases; unmatched junction nucleotides: 5. CDR3 protein: CASSQTSVNEQFF. CDR3 in DNA: TGTGCCAGCTCCCAAACTAGCGTCAATGAGCAGTTCTTC.

V is TRBV6-5 and J is TRBJ2-5; D could derive from TRBD1 or TRBD2 (5 bases each). The J call may be mistaken, given a closer DNA end match to TRBJ2-7. Looked up from germline, CDR1 is MNHEY and CDR2 is SVGAGI. CDR3 size: 15 residues. The CDR3 here is CASSYSVGEPYEQYF. The CDR3 DNA follows: TGTGCCAGCAGTTACTCTGTGGGGGAACCCTACGAGCAGTACTTC.

This clone was observed once. The chain is built from TRBV29-1 and TRBJ1-1, with 11 bases aligning to TRBD1. Germline trimming cut 4 bases from V and 10 bases from J; bases unmatched to any gene: 11. This CDR3 is built from 14 residues. Germline V gene data show CDR1 as SQVTM and CDR2 as ANQGSEA. The CDR3 sequence: CSVVDRGLKQRAFF. As DNA, the CDR3 is TGCAGCGTTGTGGACAGGGGGCTGAAGCAAAGAGCTTTCTTT.

This clone was detected only a few times. J is TRBJ2-1 and V is TRBV5-1, with TRBD2 identical over 12 bases. The CDR3 covers 16 residues. Germline CDR1 is SGHRS and CDR2 is YFSETQ. V lost 3 bases, J lost 7 bases, and 8 bases stayed unmatched. CDR3 loop: CASSSRTSGVLNEQFF. The CDR3 DNA reads TGCGCCAGCAGCTCGAGGACTAGCGGGGTTTTAAATGAGCAGTTCTTC. The full variable domain, its missing parts supplied by reference TRBV5-1 and TRBJ2-1, is KAGVTQTPRYLIKTRGQQVTLSCSPISGHRSVSWYQQTPGQGLQFLFEYFSETQRNKGNFPGRFSGRQFSNSRSEMNVSTLELGDSALYLCASSSRTSGVLNEQFFGPGTRLTVL.